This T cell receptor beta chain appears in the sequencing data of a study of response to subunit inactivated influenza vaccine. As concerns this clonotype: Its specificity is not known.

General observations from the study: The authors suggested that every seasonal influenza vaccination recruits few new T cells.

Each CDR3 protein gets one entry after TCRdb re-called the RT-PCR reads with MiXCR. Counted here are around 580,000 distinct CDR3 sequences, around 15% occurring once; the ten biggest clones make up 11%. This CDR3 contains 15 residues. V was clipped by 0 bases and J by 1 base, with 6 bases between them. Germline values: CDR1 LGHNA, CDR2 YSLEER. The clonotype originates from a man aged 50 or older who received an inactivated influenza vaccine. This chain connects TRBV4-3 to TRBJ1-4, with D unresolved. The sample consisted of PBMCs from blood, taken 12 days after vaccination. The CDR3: CASSQDWETNEKLFF. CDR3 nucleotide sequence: TGCGCCAGCAGCCAAGATTGGGAAACTAATGAAAAACTGTTTTTT.